This T cell receptor (beta chain) derives from a study of CD8 T cells in ankylosing spondylitis. V was cut by 4 bases and J by 6 bases, with 10 bases left in between. CDR1 is LGHDT, CDR2 YNNKEL, per germline (reference sequence). This CDR3 is built from 14 residues. Findings and caveats of the study: Significantly higher representation of disease-linked clones was reported for matched ankylosing spondylitis synovial fluid. Ankylosing spondylitis blood seemed to carry a telltale TCR beta motif made of under ten highly homologous variants.

Worth noting for this clonotype: Its antigen is still unknown.

MiXCR, applied by TCRdb to the 5' RACE reads, yields one record per CDR3 protein. The sample carries about 310,000 distinct CDR3 sequences, 20% recorded once. This chain uses TRBV3-1 with TRBJ1-6, with D maybe TRBD1 (5 bases). The origin of this receptor is a female donor with ankylosing spondylitis or in good health (not recorded which). The sample was blood, either unsorted or a sorted T cell fraction (not recorded which). The DNA of the CDR3 is TGTGCCAGCAGCCGCCGGGACCGTAATTCACCCCTCCACTTT. This encodes CASSRRDRNSPLHF.